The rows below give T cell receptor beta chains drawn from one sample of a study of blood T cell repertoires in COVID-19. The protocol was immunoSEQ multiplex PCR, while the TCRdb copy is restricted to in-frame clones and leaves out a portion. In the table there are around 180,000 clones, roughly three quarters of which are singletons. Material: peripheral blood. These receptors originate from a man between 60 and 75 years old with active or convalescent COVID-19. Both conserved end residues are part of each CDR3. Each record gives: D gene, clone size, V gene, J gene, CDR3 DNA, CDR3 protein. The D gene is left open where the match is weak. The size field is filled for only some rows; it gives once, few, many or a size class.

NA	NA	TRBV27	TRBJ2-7	TGTGCCAGCAGTTTATCCGTGGGGGGAAGGCAGGGCCTTAACGAGCAGTACTTC	CASSLSVGGRQGLNEQYF
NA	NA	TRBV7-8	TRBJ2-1	TGTGCCAGCAGAGGAGGGGGCAGGGTCGGGATCTCCTACAATGAGCAGTTCTTC	CASRGGGRVGISYNEQFF
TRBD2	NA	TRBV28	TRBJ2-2	TGTGCCAGCAGTTTCCCACTAGCGGGAAAGGCCGGGGAGCTGTTTTTT	CASSFPLAGKAGELFF
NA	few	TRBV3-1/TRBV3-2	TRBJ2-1	TGTGCCAGCAGCCTCAGGGGGGCTCCCGATAATGAGCAGTTCTTC	CASSLRGAPDNEQFF
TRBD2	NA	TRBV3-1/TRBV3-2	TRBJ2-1	TGTGCCAGCAGCCATTATCGGGGTGGCGGGAGAACCTACAATGAGCAGTTCTTC	CASSHYRGGGRTYNEQFF
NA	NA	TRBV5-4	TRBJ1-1	TGTGCCAGCAGCTTGGGAGTGAACACTGAAGCTTTCTTT	CASSLGVNTEAFF
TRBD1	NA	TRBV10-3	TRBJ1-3	TGTGCCATCAGTATGAACAGGGGAGGCGGAAACACCATATATTTT	CAISMNRGGGNTIYF
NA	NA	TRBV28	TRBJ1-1	TGTGCCAGCAGCCAAAACACTGAAGCTTTCTTT	CASSQNTEAFF
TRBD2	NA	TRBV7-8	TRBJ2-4	TGTGCCAGCAGCCGCGGACTAGCGGGGGATCTAGCCAAAAACATTCAGTACTTC	CASSRGLAGDLAKNIQYF
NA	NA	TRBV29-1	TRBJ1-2	TGTAGCGTTGAAGAGGGGCCCGGCTATGGCTACACCTTC	CSVEEGPGYGYTF